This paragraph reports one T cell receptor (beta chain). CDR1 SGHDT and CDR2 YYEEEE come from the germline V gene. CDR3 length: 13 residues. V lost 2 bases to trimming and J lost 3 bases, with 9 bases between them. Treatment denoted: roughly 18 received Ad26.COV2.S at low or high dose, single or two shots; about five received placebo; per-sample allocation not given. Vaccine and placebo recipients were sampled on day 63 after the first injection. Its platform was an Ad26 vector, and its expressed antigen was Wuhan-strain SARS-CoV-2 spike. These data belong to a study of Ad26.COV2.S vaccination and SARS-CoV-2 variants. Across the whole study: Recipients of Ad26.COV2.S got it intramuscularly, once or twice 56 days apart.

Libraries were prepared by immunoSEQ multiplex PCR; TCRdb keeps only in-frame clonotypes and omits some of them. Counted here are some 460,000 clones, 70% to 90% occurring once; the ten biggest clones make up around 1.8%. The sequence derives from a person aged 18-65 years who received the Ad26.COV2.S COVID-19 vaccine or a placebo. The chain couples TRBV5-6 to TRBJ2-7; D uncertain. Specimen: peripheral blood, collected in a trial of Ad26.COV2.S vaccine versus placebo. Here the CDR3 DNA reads TGTGCCAGCAGCTTAAGACACCTCTACGAGCAGTACTTC. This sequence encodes CASSLRHLYEQYF.